This T cell receptor beta chain derives from a study of T cells after yellow fever vaccination (dated by TCRdb to about 2019). Regarding the study in general: The SMART-Seq v4 Ultra Low Input RNA kit was used to prepare libraries from fractions with low cell numbers. Blood was drawn at multiple timepoints before and after primary and secondary immunization, with bulk PBMC replicates and cell subsets isolated. Two healthy male donors made up the cohort, one aged 18 to 29 years and the other aged 30 to 40 years. To follow T-cell clones before and after primary and booster YFV17D yellow fever vaccination, bulk TCR alpha and beta repertoires were sequenced over time.

TCR cDNA was synthesized by 5'RACE template switching, through which a universal primer site and unique molecular identifiers were introduced. Priming of cDNA synthesis was performed from both the TCR alpha and TCR beta constant segments. Library amplification involved two PCR steps, and the second step added sample barcodes and sequencing adapters. Sequencing of the libraries was done on either Illumina HiSeq 2500 (2x100 bp) or NovaSeq (2x150 bp). The authors processed their data as follows. Demultiplexing of reads and collapsing into UMI consensus sequences were performed with MIGEC, and V(D)J alignment was carried out with MiXCR. Vaccine-responding clonotypes were defined with edgeR using replicate PBMC samples, requiring FDR below 0.01 and a log2 fold change above 5 up to day 15. Each bulk clonotype was labeled CD4 or CD8 based on which sequenced repertoire, CD4 or CD8, contained the clonotype at higher abundance. TCRdb ran its own pipeline on the public reads, namely fastp trimming at Q25 and MiXCR clone calling, and kept in-frame beta chains. For every CDR3 protein sequence, its rows merge into one entry that carries the most common genes and DNA. The V and J calls and clone size come from TCRdb's table, not from the authors' own analysis. Here the sample has about 260,000 distinct CDR3 sequences; about an eighth occur a single time. Jointly, the top ten make up approximately 0.49% of the sample.

Of note for this clonotype: Its antigen remains undetermined. No much larger clone exists at a distance of one base, and base qualities are not known.

What the authors observed across the whole study: Computational filtering was needed because FACS-sorted repertoires could contain abundant contaminating clonotypes from the bulk population. A small fraction of clonotypes showed up in both the CD4 and CD8 compartments, probably as a result of convergent recombination. The study included only a couple of donors, which limits how far the findings can be generalized. Compared with the primary T-cell response, the secondary T-cell response was faster but weaker, reaching its peak on day 5 rather than on day 15. Most clones expanded after primary vaccination were re-detected after the booster (almost 98% of CD4 and around 86% of CD8), suggesting broad memory maintenance.

V sheds 5 bases and J sheds 4 bases, leaving 14 bases between their ends. The CDR3 holds 13 amino acids from the cysteine to the phenylalanine. Of all the DNA, just the CDR3 is kept, 39 bases in frame from base 1. CDR1 and CDR2 are drawn from the germline V gene (reference sequence): GTSNPN, SVGIG. The treatment or condition tag for this specimen amounts to: live attenuated yellow fever vaccine strain. PBMCs were isolated from peripheral blood using a standard Ficoll-Paque protocol. Dynabeads CD4 and CD8 positive selection kits were used to isolate CD4 and CD8 T-cell fractions. RNA was extracted with TriZol from bulk PBMCs, CD4 and CD8 fractions, and dextramer-positive and dextramer-negative fractions.

This chain is built from TRBV30 and TRBJ1-1; no D segment can be confidently identified. The material was CD4+ T cells sorted from PBMCs, obtained 45 days after the yellow fever booster vaccination. This TCR was recovered from a man between 25 and 39 years old who received the YFV17D yellow fever vaccine. The CDR3 protein sequence reads: CAWDIRQATEAFF. In nucleotides, the sequence is TGTGCCTGGGACATCCGGCAGGCCACTGAAGCTTTCTTT.